These T cell receptor beta chains were read from a single sample in a study of response to subunit inactivated influenza vaccine. TCRdb analysed the RT-PCR reads with MiXCR anew, one entry per CDR3 protein. The sample comprises more than 550,000 distinct CDR3 sequences, 12% of which are singletons, and about a tenth rests with the top ten. Specimen: PBMCs from blood, collected on the day of vaccination. Source of these receptors: a man in his fifties who received an inactivated influenza vaccine. CDR3s leave out the opening cysteine and the closing phenylalanine or tryptophan.

TRBV3-1	TRBJ2-7	ASSPVPGQIYEQY
TRBV7-2	TRBJ2-7	ASSFFRTGGYEQY
TRBV10-3	TRBJ2-5	AIRPGTGNPQETQY
TRBV14	TRBJ2-1	ASRTSGSSGEQF
TRBV4-3	TRBJ2-7	ASSQDLGALKQY
TRBV7-2	TRBJ2-1	ASSLAASGGFNEQF
TRBV30	TRBJ1-3	AWSGRGPSGNTIY
TRBV20-1	TRBJ1-1	SARVGGASTEAF
TRBV7-6	TRBJ2-3	ASSLRGAGSGHTDTQY
TRBV14	TRBJ2-1	ASSRWTSGRLSSYNEQF
TRBV7-2	TRBJ2-5	ASSSNPSGGAVD
TRBV20-1	TRBJ2-1	SARDTAGTSSYNEQF
TRBV20-1	TRBJ1-5	SARDLGGHSNQPQH
TRBV20-1	TRBJ1-4	SARDAGQGNEKLF
TRBV5-1	TRBJ2-1	ASSLEGALGNEQF
TRBV7-9	TRBJ2-1	ASTLLGLAGRNEQF
TRBV10-3	TRBJ2-7	AISESITAPFT
TRBV19	TRBJ2-3	ASNSHSGGTDTQY
TRBV7-9	TRBJ2-1	ASSPQAEQF
TRBV28	TRBJ2-7	ASSTWGGTGRTSGSYEQY
TRBV20-1	TRBJ2-5	SARGALETQY
TRBV5-1	TRBJ1-2	ASSLFPGTQDGYT
TRBV10-3	TRBJ2-2	AISEARDTGELF
TRBV6-5	TRBJ2-7	ASSLDRGLVNEQY
TRBV5-6	TRBJ2-7	ASSYGTASEQY
TRBV5-1	TRBJ1-2	ASRKEGSGYT
TRBV6-1	TRBJ2-5	ASSRPGLAGGRETQY
TRBV10-3	TRBJ2-1	AISGRGGTSGRGSYNEQF
TRBV20-1	TRBJ2-7	SASGGRPDGITHEQY
TRBV5-1	TRBJ2-2	ASSLYLIGTAGELF
TRBV29-1	TRBJ1-5	SVLQDSSNQPQH
TRBV4-2	TRBJ2-7	ASSQDTGLVYEQY
TRBV10-3	TRBJ2-7	AIREGHRGYGYEQY
TRBV24-1	TRBJ1-2	ATGGRPLYGYT
TRBV9	TRBJ2-1	ASSGTGVIYSEQF
TRBV11-1	TRBJ2-2	ASSLVSLSRKSVTGELF
TRBV6-2/TRBV6-3	TRBJ1-4	ASSRSSATNEKLF
TRBV7-8	TRBJ1-4	ASSSATGENEKLF
TRBV29-1	TRBJ2-5	SVRGTYQETQY
TRBV6-6	TRBJ2-1	ASGTTHYNEQF
TRBV29-1	TRBJ1-4	SVKNEKLF
TRBV5-4	TRBJ2-2	ASGGLLGYEDTGELF
TRBV12-3/TRBV12-4	TRBJ1-1	ASSSQGLYTEAF
TRBV7-9	TRBJ2-7	ASSLRGVTTYEQY
TRBV29-1	TRBJ2-3	SVLQGAHGDTQY
TRBV6-2/TRBV6-3	TRBJ1-1	ASSITLNTEAF
TRBV30	TRBJ1-5	AWADSNQPQH
TRBV3-1	TRBJ2-7	ATSKQASFTYEQY
TRBV4-2	TRBJ2-7	ASSQDDIWTDYEQY
TRBV7-2	TRBJ2-3	ASSPGYSRVDTQY
TRBV12-3/TRBV12-4	TRBJ2-3	ASSFSAGGPDMQY
TRBV7-9	TRBJ2-4	ASSFRRDLDKNIQY
TRBV30	TRBJ2-6	AWSHGSGANVLT
TRBV12-3/TRBV12-4	TRBJ2-5	ASSFGAGEYEQETQY
TRBV7-2	TRBJ2-2	ASSLSNAGTGELF
TRBV7-2	TRBJ2-7	ASSFERGRERY
TRBV27	TRBJ2-7	ASRVRTGGYEQY
TRBV28	TRBJ2-3	ASLDPRGRADTQY
TRBV3-1	TRBJ2-7	ASSQEGNFYEQY
TRBV3-1	TRBJ2-1	ASSSRLAGDGEQF